This entry describes one T cell receptor beta chain. The source of the sample is a study of blood T cell repertoires in COVID-19. Overall study context: Researchers got acute and convalescent COVID-19 samples from the United States, Italy and Spain.

Germline V gene sequence: CDR1 MDHEN, CDR2 SYDVKM. The CDR3 totals 15 residues. V shed 1 base and J 4 bases; nucleotides not matched to a gene: 5. Assay used: immunoSEQ multiplex PCR; TCRdb lists only in-frame clones, some missing. Among a few hundred thousand clones listed, more than 85% were seen once. The chain employs TRBV28 and TRBJ2-5, with 8 bases fitting TRBD2. Sequencing input: peripheral blood. The sequence came from a man aged 25 to 40 with acute or convalescent COVID-19. As DNA, the CDR3 is TGTGCCAGCAGTTTATCTCCCGGGGGGGGAGAGACCCAGTACTTC. This gives the protein CASSLSPGGGETQYF.